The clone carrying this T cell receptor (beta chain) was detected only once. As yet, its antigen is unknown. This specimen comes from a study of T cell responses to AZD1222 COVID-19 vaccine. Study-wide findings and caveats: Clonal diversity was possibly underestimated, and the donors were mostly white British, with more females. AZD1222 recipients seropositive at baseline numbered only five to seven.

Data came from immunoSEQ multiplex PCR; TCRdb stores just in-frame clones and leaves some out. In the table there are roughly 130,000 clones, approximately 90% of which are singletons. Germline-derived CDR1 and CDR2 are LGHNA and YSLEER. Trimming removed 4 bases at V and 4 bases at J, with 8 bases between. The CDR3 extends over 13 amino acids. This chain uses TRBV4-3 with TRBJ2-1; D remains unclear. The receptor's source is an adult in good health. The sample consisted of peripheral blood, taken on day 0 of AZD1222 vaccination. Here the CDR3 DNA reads TGCGCCAGCAGCCGCGGTCAGTACAATGAGCAGTTCTTC. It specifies CASSRGQYNEQFF.